One and the same sample provided the 4 T cell receptor beta chains below, sequenced in a study of OX40 agonist ivuxolimab in advanced cancers. The protocol used for the library was the immunoSEQ multiplex PCR assay. TCRdb took over this immuneACCESS table, retaining in-frame rearrangements with V and J assigned. Such tables are incomplete; in checked studies, under half of the missing clones stem from an unresolved V gene, and the remainder is unexplained. Present in this sample are 50,000 or so clones, approximately 83% of which were seen just once. The ten largest clones capture around 0.9% of the sample. The sequences come from CD4+ or CD8+ T cells sorted from blood, collected in a trial of the OX40 agonist ivuxolimab. Receptors originate from an adult with an advanced solid tumor such as melanoma, head and neck, liver or kidney cancer.

CDR3 residues: CASSPERERQYF. For the CDR3, the DNA is TGTGCCAGCTCACCAGAGAGGGAACGGCAGTACTTC. This sequence joins TRBV18 and TRBJ2-7; tentative D call: TRBD2 (5 bases). Deletions cut 2 bases from V and 9 bases from J, with 11 bases between. Germline CDR1 reads KGHSH; CDR2 reads LQKENI. The CDR3 has 12 amino acids.

This clone showed up just once. This chain links TRBV9 with TRBJ1-4; TRBD1 aligns across 10 bases. Per germline, CDR1 SGDLS and CDR2 YYNGEE. The CDR3 covers 15 residues. J gave up 5 bases and V 3 bases, and 4 bases lay outside the gene matches. This CDR3 reads CASSDRTGGNEKLFF. The CDR3 DNA reads as TGTGCCAGCAGCGATAGGACAGGGGGGAATGAAAAACTGTTTTTT.

The rearrangement joins TRBV18 to TRBJ2-1, with 10 bases fitting TRBD2. Germline V gene data show CDR1 as KGHSH and CDR2 as LQKENI. The CDR3 spans 16 residues. V dropped 5 bases and J dropped 6; count of bases not matched to a gene: 10. CDR3 region: CASSSNIAGGGNEQFF. Here the CDR3 DNA reads TGTGCCAGCTCATCAAATATAGCGGGAGGAGGCAATGAGCAGTTCTTC.

This rearrangement joins TRBV12-5 to TRBJ2-7, with a tentative D call TRBD1 (6 bases). V gave up 5 bases and J gave up 2 bases, with 10 bases separating them. The CDR3 extends over 13 amino acids. Germline V gives CDR1 LGHNT, CDR2 FRNRAP. The CDR3 DNA sequence: TGTGCTAGTGGTGGACAGCGTCCCTACGAGCAGTACTTC. This sequence encodes CASGGQRPYEQYF.